The 29 T cell receptor beta chains below come from one sample, sequenced in a study of beta chain features in type 1 diabetes. All of the isolated RNA was reverse transcribed, so expressed TCRB transcripts were sequenced. Clones were read by immunoSEQ multiplex PCR, and TCRdb kept only the in-frame ones, dropping some. Among about 44,000 clones, around 52% were seen once, and the ten largest hold around 2.1%. Sequencing was performed on Tregs from blood. These receptors all come from a woman between 18 and 30 years old in good health.

V gene TRBV27 combines with J gene TRBJ2-7; TRBD2 agrees at 9 bases. V shed 5 bases, J shed 5 bases, and the junction held 13 bases outside the gene matches. Germline loops: CDR1 MNHEY, CDR2 SMNVEV (reference sequence). This CDR3 contains 16 residues. The CDR3 DNA follows: TGTGCCAGCAGTCCCAGAGGTAGCGGGAGCAGCCACGAGCAGTACTTC. It codes for CASSPRGSGSSHEQYF.

This clone was seen a handful of times. This chain links TRBV28 with TRBJ1-2; maybe TRBD1 (5 bases). The CDR3 spans 15 residues. Trimming took 4 bases from V and 5 from J, leaving 17 bases between them. The germline CDR1 and CDR2 sequences are MDHEN and SYDVKM. Here the CDR3 reads CASSSPTTDRYGYTF. The DNA for the CDR3 is TGTGCCAGCAGTTCTCCCACGACCGACAGATATGGCTACACCTTC.

With regard to this clone: The junction departs from germline at one end; a sequencing error may be responsible. This chain connects TRBV11-2 to TRBJ1-1; D might be TRBD1 (6 bases). In germline, CDR1 is SGHAT, CDR2 FQNNGV. This CDR3 contains 13 residues. CDR3 in amino acids: CASSHRVKTEAFF. CDR3 bases: TGTGCCAGCAGCCACAGGGTGAAAACTGAAGCTTTCTTT.

The gene calls are TRBV18 and TRBJ2-7; the match to TRBD2 covers 9 bases. CDR1 is KGHSH and CDR2 is LQKENI in the germline V gene. Trimming removed 3 bases from V and 4 bases from J; junction bases left unmatched: 4. The CDR3 spans 14 residues. This CDR3 is CASSPPSGNYEQYF. CDR3 DNA sequence: TGTGCCAGCTCACCCCCTAGCGGGAATTACGAGCAGTACTTC.

The chain links TRBV15 to TRBJ2-5; 7 nucleotides line up with TRBD2. This CDR3 has 16 residues. Germline CDR1 reads LNHNV; CDR2 reads YYDKDF (reference sequence). Unmatched junction bases numbered 12, after V lost 4 bases and J lost 4 bases. DNA of the CDR3: TGTGCCACCAGCAACCCCAACGGGGGAGGGCTAGAGACCCAGTACTTC. Amino acids: CATSNPNGGGLETQYF. Drawing the rest from reference TRBV15 and TRBJ2-5, the complete variable domain is DAMVIQNPRYQVTQFGKPVTLSCSQTLNHNVMYWYQQKSSQAPKLLFHYYDKDFNNEADTPDNFQSRRPNTSFCFLDIRSPGLGDTAMYLCATSNPNGGGLETQYFGPGTRLLVL.

The chain uses TRBV5-1 and TRBJ2-1; tentative D call: TRBD1 (6 bases). The CDR3 has 16 amino acids. V lost 3 bases, J lost 10 bases, and 23 bases lay in between. Germline CDR1 and CDR2: SGHRS and YFSETQ. The CDR3 region has the DNA TGCGCCAGCAGCTCCGGTCGTGGGGGCTGGCAGGGGGAGCAGTTCTTC. Translated, it gives CASSSGRGGWQGEQFF.

This clone was found a few times. CDR3 sequence: CASSSLSGRSEQYF. The DNA for the CDR3 is TGTGCCAGCAGTTCGCTTAGCGGGAGGAGCGAGCAGTACTTC. This chain joins TRBV27 and TRBJ2-7; 10 nucleotides align to TRBD2. In germline, CDR1 is MNHEY, CDR2 SMNVEV (reference sequence). This CDR3 contains 14 residues. The J segment lost 6 bases and the V segment lost 4 bases, leaving 6 bases of the junction unmatched.

The genes are TRBV7-9 and TRBJ2-7, with D tentatively TRBD2 (5 bases). This CDR3 comprises 14 residues. Germline CDR1 and CDR2: SEHNR and FQNEAQ (reference sequence). Deletions cut 3 bases from V and 5 bases from J, with 14 bases between. DNA of the CDR3: TGTGCCAGCAGCTTCTCGGGGTTGGGCCACGAGCAGTACTTC. This sequence encodes CASSFSGLGHEQYF.

The chain has TRBV4-1 and TRBJ2-1; tentative D call: TRBD1 (5 bases). V lost 0 bases, J lost 1 base, and 10 bases lay in between. Germline loops: CDR1 MGHRA, CDR2 YSYEKL. The CDR3 has 16 amino acids. CDR3 sequence (DNA): TGCGCCAGCAGCCAAGACAGGGTTCGGTCCTACAATGAGCAGTTCTTC. Amino acids: CASSQDRVRSYNEQFF.

The chain has TRBV29-1 and TRBJ2-3, with 11 nucleotides matching TRBD2. This CDR3 has 13 residues. Per germline, CDR1 SQVTM and CDR2 ANQGSEA. Germline trimming cut 8 bases from V and 2 bases from J; bases unmatched to any gene: 3. CDR3 DNA: TGCAGCTCTAGCGGGAGGTTCACAGATACGCAGTATTTT. This translates into CSSSGRFTDTQYF.

This clone came up a few times. The chain carries TRBV29-1 and TRBJ2-1; D call uncertain. The germline V gene has CDR1 SQVTM and CDR2 ANQGSEA. V dropped 2 bases and J dropped 6 bases, with 8 bases sitting between them. There are 12 residues in the CDR3. In DNA, the CDR3 is TGCAGCGTTGAAAGCTTTTCCAATGAGCAGTTCTTC. Protein sequence: CSVESFSNEQFF.

The rearrangement links TRBV5-1 to TRBJ2-1, with 7 bases aligning to TRBD2. J was trimmed by 3 bases and V by 3 bases; bases with no gene match: 9. The germline V gene has CDR1 SGHRS and CDR2 YFSETQ. This CDR3 is 16 amino acids long. In DNA, the CDR3 is TGCGCCAGCAGCTCTCAGCCGGCGGGAGACTACAATGAGCAGTTCTTC. Translating gives CASSSQPAGDYNEQFF. Looking up the rest from reference TRBV5-1 and TRBJ2-1 gives the full variable domain: KAGVTQTPRYLIKTRGQQVTLSCSPISGHRSVSWYQQTPGQGLQFLFEYFSETQRNKGNFPGRFSGRQFSNSRSEMNVSTLELGDSALYLCASSSQPAGDYNEQFFGPGTRLTVL.

The chain uses TRBV5-1 and TRBJ2-7, with 7 nucleotides matching TRBD1. Trimming took 4 bases from V and 6 from J; bases not matched to a gene: 16. The CDR3 runs to 16 residues. The germline gives CDR1 SGHRS, CDR2 YFSETQ. The DNA for the CDR3 is TGCGCCAGCAGCCCGACCATTCTACTAGGGGGCCTCGAGCAGTACTTC. It specifies CASSPTILLGGLEQYF.

This clone was recorded a few times. The V and J genes are TRBV30 and TRBJ2-3; D is unresolved. Germline CDR1 and CDR2: GTSNPN and SVGIG (reference sequence). CDR3 length equals 12 residues. V dropped 6 bases and J dropped 4 bases, with 11 bases sitting between them. The CDR3 spells CACRFVADTQYF. The CDR3 DNA reads as TGTGCCTGCCGTTTCGTCGCAGATACGCAGTATTTT.

The V and J genes are TRBV11-3 and TRBJ2-7, with D perhaps matching TRBD2 (7 bases). V lost 2 bases and J lost 2, with 10 bases in between. CDR3 length: 14 amino acids. Germline CDR1 is SGHNT and CDR2 is YENEEA. Written as DNA, the CDR3 is TGTGCCAGCAGCTTAAGGGGGGGCCCCTACGAGCAGTACTTC. It is translated as CASSLRGGPYEQYF.

This chain joins TRBV6-1 and TRBJ2-5, with 12 bases aligning to TRBD2. The CDR3 runs 15 residues. Per germline, CDR1 MNHNS and CDR2 SASEGT. V lost 6 bases and J lost 4; bases outside the gene matches: 6. In DNA form, the CDR3 reads TGTGCCAGCAGACCCCCTAGCGGGAGGGGAGAGACCCAGTACTTC. Translation gives CASRPPSGRGETQYF.

The rearrangement joins TRBV27 to TRBJ1-6, with D uncertain. The CDR3 is made up of 16 amino acids. The V gene's germline CDR1 is MNHEY and CDR2 SMNVEV (reference sequence). V lost 4 bases and J lost 0, with 10 bases in between. CDR3 region: CASSSDWSSYNSPLHF. CDR3 coding DNA: TGTGCCAGCAGTTCGGACTGGAGCTCCTATAATTCACCCCTCCACTTT.

The chain uses TRBV7-2 and TRBJ2-5; D not resolved. The CDR3 totals 11 residues. V was trimmed by 5 bases and J by 8 bases, leaving 9 bases between them. The germline CDR1 and CDR2 sequences are SGHTA and FQGNSA. The CDR3 DNA reads as TGTGCCAGCAGCCTGGCGGTAACCCAGTACTTC. Amino acids: CASSLAVTQYF.

This chain links TRBV28 with TRBJ2-5, with TRBD2 matching 9 bases. This CDR3 is 15 amino acids long. J was trimmed by 4 bases and V by 4 bases; bases with no gene match: 7. Germline loops: CDR1 MDHEN, CDR2 SYDVKM. CDR3 region: CASSSASGMLETQYF. The CDR3 DNA reads as TGTGCCAGCAGTTCAGCTAGCGGGATGTTAGAGACCCAGTACTTC.

V gene TRBV23-1 combines with J gene TRBJ1-3; D is possibly TRBD1 (5 bases). TRBV23-1 is sorted into the ORF group, with uncertain function. V was clipped by 3 bases and J by 2 bases, with 17 bases between them. The CDR3 contains 17 residues. CDR3 in amino acids: CASSQSFRVVAGNTIYF. In DNA form, the CDR3 reads TGCGCCAGCAGTCAGTCTTTCAGGGTCGTGGCTGGAAACACCATATATTTT.

In this sample, this clone turned up a few times. The chain employs TRBV18 and TRBJ1-1; maybe TRBD1 (5 bases). CDR3 length: 14 residues. Germline values: CDR1 KGHSH, CDR2 LQKENI. Trimming took 1 base from V and 3 from J, leaving 9 bases between them. Here the CDR3 DNA reads TGTGCCAGCTCACCACAGGGGTCTGACACTGAAGCTTTCTTT. Amino acids: CASSPQGSDTEAFF.

In this sample, this clone turned up a few times. The genes are TRBV6-1 and TRBJ1-2; D gene uncertain. CDR1 is MNHNS and CDR2 is SASEGT in the germline V gene. V dropped 2 bases and J dropped 4 bases, with 20 bases sitting between them. There are 17 residues in the CDR3. CDR3 region: CASSELWALGGSYGYTF. In nucleotides, the CDR3 is TGTGCCAGCAGTGAACTCTGGGCTCTCGGTGGGAGCTATGGCTACACCTTC.

This clone was detected a few times. This sequence joins TRBV30 and TRBJ1-4; 12 nucleotides agree with TRBD1. The CDR3 spans 15 residues. CDR1 is GTSNPN, CDR2 SVGIG, per germline (reference sequence). Germline trimming cut 0 bases from V and 8 bases from J; bases unmatched to any gene: 4. The CDR3 sequence: CAWSVLGTGGEKLFF. CDR3 in DNA: TGTGCCTGGAGTGTACTTGGGACAGGGGGCGAAAAACTGTTTTTT. Drawing the rest from reference TRBV30 and TRBJ1-4, the complete variable domain is SQTIHQWPATLVQPVGSPLSLECTVEGTSNPNLYWYRQAAGRGLQLLFYSVGIGQISSEVPQNLSASRPQDRQFILSSKKLLLSDSGFYLCAWSVLGTGGEKLFFGSGTQLSVL.

The V call is TRBV27, the J call TRBJ1-1; 7 bases are shared with TRBD1. V shed 8 bases and J 11 bases; nucleotides not matched to a gene: 11. Germline values: CDR1 MNHEY, CDR2 SMNVEV (reference sequence). CDR3 length: 12 residues. CDR3: CASVLTPGQAFF. The CDR3 DNA sequence: TGTGCCAGCGTCCTAACCCCGGGACAGGCTTTCTTT.

The chain joins TRBV6-1 to TRBJ1-2; a weak D match, TRBD1 (5 bases). CDR3 length equals 16 residues. V was clipped by 1 base and J by 4 bases, with 16 bases between them. Germline V gene sequence: CDR1 MNHNS, CDR2 SASEGT. The CDR3 DNA follows: TGTGCCAGCAGTGAAGAGGGGAGGGGTGCGCTCTATGGCTACACCTTC. Translating it yields CASSEEGRGALYGYTF.

This clone has a handful of counts. This chain's CDR3 is CASSDGRVNQPQHF. The CDR3 region has the DNA TGTGCCAGCAGTGATGGCCGGGTCAATCAGCCCCAGCATTTT. This rearrangement joins TRBV2 to TRBJ1-5; D not resolved. Per the germline V gene, CDR1 is SNHLY and CDR2 is FYNNEI. The V gene lost 3 bases and the J gene lost 3 bases, with 9 bases spanning the gap. The CDR3 spans 14 residues.

J is TRBJ2-1 and V is TRBV7-3; TRBD2 aligns across 14 bases. Germline lookup yields CDR1 SGHTA and CDR2 FQGTGA. This CDR3 comprises 14 residues. Trimming at V came to 5 bases and at J to 9 bases, leaving 3 bases not matched to a gene. The CDR3 region has the DNA TGTGCCAGCAGCAAGGGGACTAGCGGGGGTGAGCAGTTCTTC. It translates to CASSKGTSGGEQFF.

This clone has a handful of counts. A read error may produce the germline difference seen at one junction end. J is TRBJ2-1 and V is TRBV2; D may be TRBD2 (6 bases). Germline V gene data show CDR1 as SNHLY and CDR2 as FYNNEI. This CDR3 has 13 amino acids. The CDR3 spells CASSEDLARVQFF. CDR3 bases: TGTGCCAGCAGCGAAGACCTAGCGCGAGTCCAGTTCTTC.

This clone was observed a single time. The chain joins TRBV6-1 to TRBJ2-7; possibly TRBD2 for D (6 bases). The germline V gene encodes CDR1 MNHNS and CDR2 SASEGT. The CDR3 runs 15 residues. Trimming took 0 bases from V and 5 from J, leaving 14 bases between them. CDR3 region: CASSEAAGLGNEQYF. CDR3 bases: TGTGCCAGCAGTGAAGCAGCGGGCTTAGGGAACGAGCAGTACTTC.